The present T cell receptor (beta chain) was sequenced within a study of T-cell memory formation after mild COVID-19. TCRdb re-called the 5' RACE reads through MiXCR, storing one row per CDR3 protein. The table has over 150,000 distinct CDR3 sequences, approximately 17% seen once. V trimming: 6 bases; J trimming: 2 bases; junction bases outside the gene matches: 10. This CDR3 spans 15 amino acids. Germline CDR1 MNHEY, CDR2 SVGEGT. This chain joins TRBV6-2 or TRBV6-3 and TRBJ2-7, with 7 bases aligning to TRBD1. The source material was PBMCs or a T cell subset sorted from them (not recorded which). This TCR was recovered from a man between 18 and 35 years old who had mild COVID-19 (a few samples of this study predate the infection). Cell type and time point are not known. CDR3 bases: TGTGCCAGCAGCCCCAATCAGGGACAGACCTACGAGCAGTACTTC. Translated: CASSPNQGQTYEQYF.